The 19 T cell receptor beta chains given below trace back to one sample, sequenced in a study of response to subunit inactivated influenza vaccine. TCRdb re-called the RT-PCR reads through MiXCR, storing one row per CDR3 protein. The sample lists some 800,000 distinct CDR3 sequences; around 20% were seen once. The sample here was PBMCs from blood, taken about 5 days after vaccination. The receptor source for this set is a man in his fifties or sixties who received an inactivated influenza vaccine.

Turning to this clonotype: Relative to the germline gene, one junction end is altered; a read error may explain this. This chain links TRBV7-2 with TRBJ2-5, with TRBD1 matching 7 bases. This CDR3 has 14 amino acids. The germline V gene encodes CDR1 SGHTA and CDR2 FQGNSA. The chain's CDR3 is CASNLDREQRAQYF. The CDR3 DNA follows: TGTGCCAGCAACTTAGACAGGGAACAAAGAGCCCAGTACTTC.

This chain joins TRBV20-1 and TRBJ2-3, with TRBD2 as a possible D gene (6 bases). V was shortened by 6 bases and J by 5 bases, with 21 bases between the two germline ends. This CDR3 contains 15 residues. CDR1 is DFQATT, CDR2 SNEGSKA, per germline (reference sequence). CDR3 loop: CSAMVAVMVGDTQYF. As DNA, the CDR3 is TGCAGTGCCATGGTAGCGGTCATGGTTGGAGATACGCAGTATTTT.

A few counts support this clonotype. The genes are TRBV9 and TRBJ1-2; D remains unclear. V dropped 0 bases and J dropped 8 bases, with 17 bases sitting between them. This CDR3 has 15 residues. The germline CDR1 and CDR2 sequences are SGDLS and YYNGEE. The CDR3 DNA reads as TGTGCCAGCAGCGTAGAAGGGTCGGGGATCGAAGGCTACACCTTC. This gives the protein CASSVEGSGIEGYTF.

As concerns this clonotype: Just one base apart from a much larger clone, this may be a read error. The chain is built from TRBV12-3 or TRBV12-4 and TRBJ2-5; D may correspond to TRBD1 or TRBD2 (5 bases each). Near its end, the DNA agrees better with TRBJ2-1, so the J call may be wrong. This CDR3 comprises 13 residues. CDR3 nucleotide sequence: TGTGCCAGCACCCTGGGGGTTCGTGAGACCCAGTTCTTC. Encoded protein: CASTLGVRETQFF.

The chain recombines TRBV10-1 with TRBJ2-2; maybe TRBD2 (5 bases). Germline V gene sequence: CDR1 WNHNN, CDR2 SYGVQD (reference sequence). The CDR3 has 13 amino acids. The germline V and J ends were trimmed by 9 bases and 7 bases, with 15 bases remaining between them. CDR3 coding DNA: TGCGCCAGTAGGGAGCACCAAGGCGGGGAGCTGTTTTTT. Translation: CASREHQGGELFF.

The sample holds a few counts of this clonotype. The rearrangement links TRBV7-9 to TRBJ2-1, with D tentatively TRBD1 or TRBD2 (5 bases each). V shed 5 bases and J shed 8 bases, with 16 bases lying between them. Per germline, CDR1 SEHNR and CDR2 FQNEAQ (reference sequence). The CDR3 is made up of 14 amino acids. The CDR3: CASSPGTSLDEQFF. CDR3 bases: TGTGCCAGCAGCCCCGGGACGTCGCTCGATGAGCAGTTCTTC.

CDR3: CASSPHPTDTQYF. For the CDR3, the DNA is TGTGCCAGCAGTCCCCACCCCACAGATACGCAGTATTTT. The rearrangement uses TRBV28 and TRBJ2-3; D is uncertain. CDR1 MDHEN and CDR2 SYDVKM come from the germline V gene. V shed 5 bases and J shed 2 bases, with 8 bases lying between them. CDR3 length equals 13 residues. Full variable domain (missing parts from reference TRBV28 and TRBJ2-3): DVKVTQSSRYLVKRTGEKVFLECVQDMDHENMFWYRQDPGLGLRLIYFSYDVKMKEKGDIPEGYSVSREKKERFSLILESASTNQTSMYLCASSPHPTDTQYFGPGTRLTVL.

This clonotype was observed a single time. Its ends do not fully match the called genes, so a read error is possible. This chain links TRBV24-1 with TRBJ2-1; the D call may be TRBD1 or TRBD2 (5 bases each). Germline CDR1 KGHDR, CDR2 SFDVKD. The CDR3 length is 12 residues. The CDR3 spells CATGGLGNKQFF. The CDR3, as DNA: TGTGCCACCGGGGGTCTGGGCAATAAGCAGTTCTTC.

The V call is TRBV29-1, the J call TRBJ1-1; no clear D. The CDR3 runs to 13 residues. V was shortened by 6 bases and J by 7 bases, with 18 bases between the two germline ends. Germline V gene data show CDR1 as SQVTM and CDR2 as ANQGSEA. CDR3 DNA sequence: TGCAGCGTATCCGGGTCTTACCCCGGTGAAGCTTTCTTT. Amino acids: CSVSGSYPGEAFF.

In its sample, this clonotype was seen a few times. The CDR3 DNA reads TGTGCCAGCAGCTCGGGGAGCGCGGGCTTAAACACTGAAGCTTTCTTT. Translating gives CASSSGSAGLNTEAFF. J is TRBJ1-1 and V is TRBV7-2; D unresolved. CDR1 and CDR2 (germline): SGHTA, FQGNSA. V was trimmed by 4 bases and J by 2 bases, leaving 17 bases between them. CDR3 length: 16 amino acids.

The rearrangement uses TRBV19 and TRBJ2-2; no clear D gene. The CDR3 runs 14 residues. V was clipped by 2 bases and J by 4 bases, with 8 bases between them. Germline V gene sequence: CDR1 LNHDA, CDR2 SQIVND (reference sequence). The CDR3 reads CASSIRLGTGELFF. CDR3 bases: TGTGCCAGTAGTATACGCTTGGGCACCGGGGAGCTGTTTTTT.

The rearrangement links TRBV4-1 to TRBJ2-7; perhaps D is TRBD1 or TRBD2 (6 bases each). The CDR3 length is 13 residues. Germline V gene lookup returns CDR1 MGHRA and CDR2 YSYEKL. V was cut by 1 base and J by 7 bases, with 11 bases left in between. The CDR3 here is CASSQVRGREQYF. CDR3 bases: TGCGCCAGCAGCCAAGTGAGGGGGAGGGAGCAGTACTTC.

This clonotype was observed a handful of times. The chain combines TRBV7-7 with TRBJ2-1; no firm D call. V shed 3 bases and J shed 0 bases, with 9 bases lying between them. This CDR3 has 15 amino acids. Germline V lookup: CDR1 SSHAT, CDR2 FNYEAQ (reference sequence). The DNA of the CDR3 is TGTGCCAGCAGCTTCGTTGAGAGCTCCTACAATGAGCAGTTCTTC. Its translation: CASSFVESSYNEQFF.

The chain couples TRBV3-1 to TRBJ1-2; 8 nucleotides match TRBD1. The V gene's germline CDR1 is LGHDT and CDR2 YNNKEL (reference sequence). Trimming at V came to 0 bases and at J to 8 bases, leaving 8 bases not matched to a gene. CDR3 length: 15 amino acids. CDR3 sequence (DNA): TGTGCCAGCAGCCAAGATTGGGACAGGTCTAGAGGCTACACCTTC. It is translated as CASSQDWDRSRGYTF.

This clonotype was seen many times. The chain uses TRBV5-1 and TRBJ2-1, with 7 positions matching TRBD2. V gave up 4 bases and J gave up 7 bases; unmatched junction bases: 11. This CDR3 comprises 15 residues. Germline V gene lookup returns CDR1 SGHRS and CDR2 YFSETQ. DNA of the CDR3: TGCGCCAGCAGCCCCTTTGCGGGAGTCGCAAATGAGCAGTTCTTC. The encoded protein is CASSPFAGVANEQFF.

The gene calls are TRBV24-1 and TRBJ2-5; 7 bases align to TRBD2. J gave up 3 bases and V 4 bases, and 13 bases lay outside the gene matches. The germline gives CDR1 KGHDR, CDR2 SFDVKD. The CDR3 length is 17 residues. The CDR3 protein is CATSELRSGTKEETQYF. The CDR3, as DNA: TGTGCCACCAGTGAGCTCAGATCCGGGACTAAAGAAGAGACCCAGTACTTC.

This chain links TRBV14 with TRBJ2-2; D uncertain. The CDR3 loop spans 13 amino acids. V lost 4 bases and J lost 6, with 9 bases in between. Germline values: CDR1 SGHDN, CDR2 FVKESK. The CDR3 is CASSPYTPGELFF. CDR3 nucleotide sequence: TGTGCCAGCAGCCCCTATACGCCCGGGGAGCTGTTTTTT.

Turning to this clonotype: The junction and the germline gene differ at one end; a read error may be behind it. This rearrangement joins TRBV12-3 or TRBV12-4 to TRBJ1-3; possibly TRBD1 for D (6 bases). The CDR3 runs 15 residues. The chain's CDR3 is CASRLGQHSGNTIYF. The CDR3 DNA follows: TGTGCCAGCAGATTAGGACAGCACTCTGGAAACACCATATATTTT.

V and J are TRBV12-3 or TRBV12-4 and TRBJ1-2; no reliable D call. This CDR3 spans 15 amino acids. With 5 bases removed from V and 8 bases from J, the gap between germline ends came to 21 bases. The CDR3 sequence: CASSQTIRTVGGYTF. The CDR3 DNA sequence: TGTGCCAGCAGTCAGACTATTCGCACCGTCGGGGGCTACACCTTC.